This T cell receptor (beta chain) was obtained from a study of OX40 agonist ivuxolimab in advanced cancers. Whole-study context: From 23 to 79 years was the age range, with a mean of about 54 years, and about 83% were male.

Study observations and caveats: CD4+ T cells averaged fewer expanded clones than CD8+ T cells. The work left the antigen specificity of expanded peripheral T cells undetermined.

Produced via immunoSEQ multiplex PCR; TCRdb's table is partial and in-frame only. The sample has 50,000 to 60,000 clones, 88% seen once; the top ten hold 11% to 15%. Comment on this clone: Its matching antigen is unknown.

The CDR3 totals 14 residues. Trimming took 2 bases from V and 5 from J, leaving 13 bases between them. In germline, CDR1 is MNHNS, CDR2 SASEGT. The source is an adult with an advanced solid tumor such as melanoma, head and neck, liver or kidney cancer. J is TRBJ2-7 and V is TRBV6-1; the D is unclear. The input for sequencing was CD4+ or CD8+ T cells sorted from blood, taken in a trial of the OX40 agonist ivuxolimab. The CDR3 region has the DNA TGTGCCAGCAGTGAAACCCCTTCGAGCCACGAGCAGTACTTC. Its translation: CASSETPSSHEQYF.